The next 11 T cell receptor beta chains were all read from a single sample in a study of a mutant IDH1 vaccine in newly diagnosed glioma. Time point denoted: week 11, during vaccination. Vaccination used 300 ug of mutant IDH1 20-mer peptide per dose, with topical imiquimod. Profiled with immunoSEQ multiplex PCR; TCRdb holds only in-frame clones, not every one. This sample has 110,000 or so clones; about nine tenths occur once, and the top ten carry around 0.6%. No antigen has been identified for these receptors. Specimen: PBMCs, collected from a glioma patient whose treatment included an IDH1 peptide vaccine. The receptors were gathered from a woman between 45 and 65 years old with glioma.

The rearrangement joins TRBV19 to TRBJ1-2; 10 positions agree with TRBD1. Germline CDR1 reads LNHDA; CDR2 reads SQIVND (reference sequence). The V segment lost 5 bases and the J segment 3 bases; nucleotides outside the gene matches: 9. This CDR3 is built from 16 residues. CDR3 nucleotide sequence: TGTGCCAGTAGTTCCTCCCCGGGACAGGGGTACTATGGCTACACCTTC. Residues: CASSSSPGQGYYGYTF.

The gene calls are TRBV7-9 and TRBJ2-5; D not certain. The J call may be incorrect, as the DNA end agrees better with TRBJ2-7. This CDR3 comprises 14 residues. Germline assignment: CDR1 SEHNR and CDR2 FQNEAQ (reference sequence). CDR3 residues: CASSVDRSSYEQYF. The CDR3 DNA sequence: TGTGCCAGCAGCGTGGATCGGTCTTCCTACGAGCAGTACTTC.

This sequence joins TRBV9 and TRBJ2-2, with TRBD2 matching over 7 bases. V trimming: 4 bases; J trimming: 6 bases; junction bases outside the gene matches: 12. Germline loops: CDR1 SGDLS, CDR2 YYNGEE. This CDR3 region has 16 residues. The CDR3 DNA sequence: TGTGCCAGCAGCCCGAGGGCGGGGAGGGCTTCCGGGGAGCTGTTTTTT. Amino acid sequence: CASSPRAGRASGELFF. Full variable domain (missing parts from reference TRBV9 and TRBJ2-2): DSGVTQTPKHLITATGQRVTLRCSPRSGDLSVYWYQQSLDQGLQFLIQYYNGEERAKGNILERFSAQQFPDLHSELNLSSLELGDSALYFCASSPRAGRASGELFFGEGSRLTVL.

This chain links TRBV28 with TRBJ1-2; D is unclear. The CDR3 contains 16 residues. Trimming left V 0 bases short and J 1 base short, with 12 bases between. Per germline, CDR1 MDHEN and CDR2 SYDVKM. This chain's CDR3 is CASSLWNPSSNYGYTF. CDR3 in DNA: TGTGCCAGCAGTTTATGGAACCCATCCAGTAACTATGGCTACACCTTC.

This sequence joins TRBV30 and TRBJ2-7, with TRBD2 identical over 13 bases. This CDR3 is built from 17 residues. CDR1 and CDR2 from the germline V gene are GTSNPN and SVGIG (reference sequence). V lost 2 bases, J lost 7 bases, and 14 bases stayed unmatched. This CDR3 reads CAWSNPLTSGRLGEQYF. The CDR3 bases are TGTGCCTGGAGTAACCCCTTGACTAGCGGGAGGTTGGGGGAGCAGTACTTC.

The rearrangement uses TRBV13 and TRBJ2-5; 12 bases align to TRBD2. The end of the DNA is better explained by TRBJ2-7, so the J call may be wrong. The germline gives CDR1 PRHDT, CDR2 FYEKMQ (reference sequence). CDR3 length: 16 amino acids. The CDR3 protein is CASSLTSGRSLAEQYF. Here the CDR3 DNA reads TGTGCCAGCAGCCTCACTAGCGGGAGGTCCCTCGCCGAGCAGTACTTC.

The genes are TRBV5-4 and TRBJ1-1; D not resolved. CDR1 is SGHNT, CDR2 YYREEE, per germline (reference sequence). This CDR3 spans 13 amino acids. Trimming removed 4 bases from V and 0 bases from J, with 7 bases in between. The CDR3 DNA is TGTGCCAGCAGCCAGACCTTGAACACTGAAGCTTTCTTT. Residues: CASSQTLNTEAFF.

The chain carries TRBV6-5 and TRBJ1-5; tentatively, D is TRBD1 (5 bases). Germline CDR1 reads MNHEY; CDR2 reads SVGAGI. Trimming removed 6 bases at V and 1 base at J, with 13 bases between. The CDR3 runs to 15 residues. This CDR3 is CASSPQGGSNQPQHF. CDR3 DNA sequence: TGTGCCAGCAGCCCCCAGGGAGGAAGCAATCAGCCCCAGCATTTT.

The sample holds one count of this clone. This chain uses TRBV14 with TRBJ2-3; D is unclear. CDR1 SGHDN and CDR2 FVKESK come from the germline V gene. The CDR3 extends over 15 amino acids. Trimming removed 2 bases at V and 2 bases at J, with 11 bases between. The CDR3 DNA reads TGTGCCAGCAGCCAATTATCGGCTTACACAGATACGCAGTATTTT. Translating gives CASSQLSAYTDTQYF.

The chain joins TRBV7-8 to TRBJ1-2; D not certain. CDR1 is SGHVS, CDR2 FQNEAQ, per germline. CDR3 length: 14 residues. Trimming removed 1 base from V and 0 bases from J, with 6 bases in between. CDR3 in amino acids: CASSLEGANYGYTF. The CDR3 DNA sequence: TGTGCCAGCAGCTTAGAGGGAGCTAACTATGGCTACACCTTC. Supplemented by reference TRBV7-8 and TRBJ1-2, the full variable domain reads GAGVSQSPRYKVAKRGQDVALRCDPISGHVSLFWYQQALGQGPEFLTYFQNEAQLDKSGLPSDRFFAERPEGSVSTLKIQRTQQEDSAVYLCASSLEGANYGYTFGSGTRLTVV.

The chain has TRBV7-9 and TRBJ2-1, with D uncertain. Germline V gene sequence: CDR1 SEHNR, CDR2 FQNEAQ (reference sequence). V was cut by 5 bases and J by 9 bases, with 14 bases left in between. CDR3 size: 13 residues. The CDR3 bases are TGTGCCAGCAGCCACGAAAGTTTCGGTGAGCAGTTCTTC. The encoded protein is CASSHESFGEQFF.